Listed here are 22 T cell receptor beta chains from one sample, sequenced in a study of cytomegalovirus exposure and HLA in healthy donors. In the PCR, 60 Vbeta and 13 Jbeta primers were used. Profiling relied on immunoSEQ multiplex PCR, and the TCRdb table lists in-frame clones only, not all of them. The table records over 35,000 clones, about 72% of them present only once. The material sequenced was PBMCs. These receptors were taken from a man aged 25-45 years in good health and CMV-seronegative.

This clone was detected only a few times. The CDR3 sequence is CAISEGGRKGNEQFF. The CDR3 coding sequence is TGTGCCATCAGTGAAGGCGGGAGAAAAGGGAATGAGCAGTTCTTC. The chain links TRBV10-3 to TRBJ2-1; 7 bases align to TRBD2. V was pared by 3 bases and J by 7 bases, with 9 bases of the junction left unmatched. The CDR3 consists of 15 residues. The germline V gene encodes CDR1 ENHRY and CDR2 SYGVKD.

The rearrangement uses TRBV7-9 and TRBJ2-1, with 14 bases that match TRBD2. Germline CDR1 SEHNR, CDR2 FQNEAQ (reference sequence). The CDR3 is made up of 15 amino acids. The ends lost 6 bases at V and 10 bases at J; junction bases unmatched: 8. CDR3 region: CASRTGTSGRDEQFF. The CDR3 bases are TGTGCCAGCAGAACTGGGACTAGCGGGAGAGACGAGCAGTTCTTC.

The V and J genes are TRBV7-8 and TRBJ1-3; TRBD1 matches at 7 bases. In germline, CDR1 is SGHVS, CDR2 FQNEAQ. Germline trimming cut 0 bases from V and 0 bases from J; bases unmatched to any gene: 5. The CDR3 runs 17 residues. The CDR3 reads CASSLAGGQASGNTIYF. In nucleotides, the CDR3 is TGTGCCAGCAGCTTAGCGGGAGGACAGGCCTCTGGAAACACCATATATTTT.

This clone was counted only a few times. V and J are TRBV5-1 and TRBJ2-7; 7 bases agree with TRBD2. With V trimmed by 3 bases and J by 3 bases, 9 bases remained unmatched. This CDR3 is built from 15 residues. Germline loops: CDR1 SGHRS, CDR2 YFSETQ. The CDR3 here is CASSSGPRGDYEQYF. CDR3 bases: TGCGCCAGCAGCTCGGGGCCCCGGGGGGACTACGAGCAGTACTTC. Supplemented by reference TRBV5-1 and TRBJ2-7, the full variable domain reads KAGVTQTPRYLIKTRGQQVTLSCSPISGHRSVSWYQQTPGQGLQFLFEYFSETQRNKGNFPGRFSGRQFSNSRSEMNVSTLELGDSALYLCASSSGPRGDYEQYFGPGTRLTVT.

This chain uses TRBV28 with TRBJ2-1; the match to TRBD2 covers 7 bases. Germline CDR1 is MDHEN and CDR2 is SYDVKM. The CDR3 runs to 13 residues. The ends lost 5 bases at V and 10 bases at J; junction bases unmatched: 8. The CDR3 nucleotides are TGTGCCAGCAGTCCGACTAGCAGATACGAGCAGTTCTTC. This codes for CASSPTSRYEQFF.

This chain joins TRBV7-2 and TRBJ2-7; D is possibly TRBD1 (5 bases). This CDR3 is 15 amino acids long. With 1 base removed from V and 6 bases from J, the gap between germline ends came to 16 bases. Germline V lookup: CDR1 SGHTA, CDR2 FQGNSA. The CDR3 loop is CASSLDRRLSSEQYF. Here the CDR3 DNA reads TGTGCCAGCAGCTTAGACAGGCGCCTTTCGTCCGAGCAGTACTTC.

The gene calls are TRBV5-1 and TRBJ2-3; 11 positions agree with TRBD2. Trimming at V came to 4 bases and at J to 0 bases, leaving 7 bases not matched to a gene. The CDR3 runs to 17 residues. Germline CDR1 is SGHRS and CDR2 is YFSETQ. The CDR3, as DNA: TGCGCCAGCAGCGAGGGACTAGCGGCCGGTAGCACAGATACGCAGTATTTT. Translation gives CASSEGLAAGSTDTQYF.

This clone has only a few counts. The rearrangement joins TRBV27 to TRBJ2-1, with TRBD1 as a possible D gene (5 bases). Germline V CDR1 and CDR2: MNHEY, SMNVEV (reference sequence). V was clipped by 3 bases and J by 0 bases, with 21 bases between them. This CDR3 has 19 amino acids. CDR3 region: CASSFRGMITHSSYNEQFF. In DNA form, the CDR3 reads TGTGCCAGCAGTTTTAGGGGAATGATTACACATAGCTCCTACAATGAGCAGTTCTTC.

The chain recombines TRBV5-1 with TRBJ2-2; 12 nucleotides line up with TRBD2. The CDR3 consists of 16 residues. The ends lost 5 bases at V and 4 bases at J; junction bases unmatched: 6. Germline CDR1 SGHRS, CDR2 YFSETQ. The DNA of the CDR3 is TGCGCCAGCAGACCGACTAGCGGGAGCGTCACCGGGGAGCTGTTTTTT. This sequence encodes CASRPTSGSVTGELFF.

As DNA, the CDR3 is TGTGCCAGCAGCAAACCGCTAGCGGGGTACACAGATACGCAGTATTTT. This encodes CASSKPLAGYTDTQYF. This chain joins TRBV21-1 and TRBJ2-3; the table's D call of TRBD2 was not tested on the DNA. TRBV21-1 is assigned pseudogene status. The CDR3 consists of 16 residues.

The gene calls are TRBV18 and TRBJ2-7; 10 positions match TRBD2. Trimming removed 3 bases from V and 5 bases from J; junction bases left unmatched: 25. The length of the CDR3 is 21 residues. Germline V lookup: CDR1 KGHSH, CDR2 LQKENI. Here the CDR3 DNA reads TGTGCCAGCTCACCCCGGGGGGGAAAAGGGGCTAGCGGGAGAGCAGTCGACGAGCAGTACTTC. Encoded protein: CASSPRGGKGASGRAVDEQYF. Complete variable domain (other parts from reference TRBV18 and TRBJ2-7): NAGVMQNPRHLVRRRGQEARLRCSPMKGHSHVYWYRQLPEEGLKFMVYLQKENIIDESGMPKERFSAEFPKEGPSILRIQQVVRGDSAAYFCASSPRGGKGASGRAVDEQYFGPGTRLTVT.

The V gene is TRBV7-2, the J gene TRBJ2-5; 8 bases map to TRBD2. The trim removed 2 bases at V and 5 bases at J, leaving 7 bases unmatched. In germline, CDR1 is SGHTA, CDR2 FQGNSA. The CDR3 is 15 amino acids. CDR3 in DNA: TGTGCCAGCAGCTTACCCAGCGGGAGAGGGGAGACCCAGTACTTC. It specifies CASSLPSGRGETQYF.

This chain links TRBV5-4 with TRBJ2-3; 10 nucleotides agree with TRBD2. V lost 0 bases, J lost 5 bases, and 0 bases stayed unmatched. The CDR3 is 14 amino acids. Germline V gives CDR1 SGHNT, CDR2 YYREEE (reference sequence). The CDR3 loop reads CASSLGLAGDTQYF. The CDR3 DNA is TGTGCCAGCAGCTTGGGACTAGCGGGAGATACGCAGTATTTT.

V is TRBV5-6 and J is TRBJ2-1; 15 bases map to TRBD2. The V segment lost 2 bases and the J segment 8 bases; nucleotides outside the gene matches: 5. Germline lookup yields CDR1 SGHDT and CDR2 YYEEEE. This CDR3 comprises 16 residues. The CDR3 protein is CASSFGLAGGMYEQFF. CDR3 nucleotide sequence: TGTGCCAGCAGCTTCGGACTAGCGGGAGGGATGTATGAGCAGTTCTTC.

For the CDR3, the DNA is TGTGCCAGCAGCCCTCAGGGGGCCAACGTCCTGACTTTC. Its protein product is CASSPQGANVLTF. J is TRBJ2-6 and V is TRBV5-6, with no clear D. Germline V gene data show CDR1 as SGHDT and CDR2 as YYEEEE. The CDR3 runs to 13 residues. The germline V and J ends were trimmed by 4 bases and 4 bases, with 6 bases remaining between them.

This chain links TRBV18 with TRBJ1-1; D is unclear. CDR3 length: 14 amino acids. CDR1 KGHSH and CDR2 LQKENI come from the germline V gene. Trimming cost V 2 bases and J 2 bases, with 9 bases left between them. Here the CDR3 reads CASSPADKNTEAFF. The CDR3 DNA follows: TGTGCCAGCTCACCAGCAGACAAAAACACTGAAGCTTTCTTT.

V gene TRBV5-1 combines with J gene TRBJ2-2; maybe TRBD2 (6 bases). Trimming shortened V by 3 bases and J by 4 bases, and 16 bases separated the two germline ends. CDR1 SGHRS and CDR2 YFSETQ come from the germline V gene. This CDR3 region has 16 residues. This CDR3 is CASSSGPGTVTGELFF. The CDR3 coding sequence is TGCGCCAGCAGCTCGGGACCCGGGACTGTCACCGGGGAGCTGTTTTTT.

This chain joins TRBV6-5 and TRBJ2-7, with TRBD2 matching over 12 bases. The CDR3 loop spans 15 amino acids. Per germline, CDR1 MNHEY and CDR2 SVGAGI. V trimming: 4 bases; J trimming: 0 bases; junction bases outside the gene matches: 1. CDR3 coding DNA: TGTGCCAGCAGTTTGACTAGCGGGAGCTCCTACGAGCAGTACTTC. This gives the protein CASSLTSGSSYEQYF.

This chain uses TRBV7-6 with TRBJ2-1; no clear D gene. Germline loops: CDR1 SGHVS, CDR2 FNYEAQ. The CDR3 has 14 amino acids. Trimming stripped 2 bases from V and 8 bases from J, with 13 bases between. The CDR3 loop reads CASSLMSGADEQFF. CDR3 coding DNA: TGTGCCAGCAGCTTAATGTCAGGCGCCGATGAGCAGTTCTTC.

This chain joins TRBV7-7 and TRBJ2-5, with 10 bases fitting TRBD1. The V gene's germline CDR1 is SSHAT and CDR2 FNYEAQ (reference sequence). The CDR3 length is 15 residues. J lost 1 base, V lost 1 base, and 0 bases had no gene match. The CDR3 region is CASSLGTGGQETQYF. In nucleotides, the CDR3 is TGTGCCAGCAGCTTAGGGACAGGGGGCCAAGAGACCCAGTACTTC.

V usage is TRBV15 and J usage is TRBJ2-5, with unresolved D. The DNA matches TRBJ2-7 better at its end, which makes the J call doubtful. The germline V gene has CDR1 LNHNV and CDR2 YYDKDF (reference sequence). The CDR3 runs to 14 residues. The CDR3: CATSREGVRYEQYF. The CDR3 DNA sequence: TGTGCCACCAGCAGAGAGGGCGTTCGCTACGAGCAGTACTTC.

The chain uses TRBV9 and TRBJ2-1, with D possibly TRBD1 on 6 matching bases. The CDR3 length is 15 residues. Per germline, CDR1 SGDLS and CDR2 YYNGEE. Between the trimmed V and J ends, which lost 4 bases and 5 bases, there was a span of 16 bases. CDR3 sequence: CASSSPVGTHNEQFF. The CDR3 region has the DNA TGTGCCAGCAGCTCGCCCGTCGGGACACACAATGAGCAGTTCTTC. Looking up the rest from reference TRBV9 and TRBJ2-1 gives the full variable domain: DSGVTQTPKHLITATGQRVTLRCSPRSGDLSVYWYQQSLDQGLQFLIQYYNGEERAKGNILERFSAQQFPDLHSELNLSSLELGDSALYFCASSSPVGTHNEQFFGPGTRLTVL.